What follows are 24 T cell receptor beta chains derived from one specimen sequenced in a study of OX40 agonist ivuxolimab in advanced cancers. Preparation of the library involved the immunoSEQ multiplex PCR assay. TCRdb provides this immuneACCESS table in a form limited to in-frame rearrangements. Some clones are lacking; in checked studies, under half of them reflect an unresolved V gene, and why the rest are absent is not known. The sample table holds 62,000 or so clones, of which about 90% were seen once. Over 4% of the sample rests with the top ten. The sequencing used CD4+ or CD8+ T cells sorted from blood, collected in a trial of the OX40 agonist ivuxolimab. These receptor sequences come from an adult with an advanced solid tumor such as melanoma, head and neck, liver or kidney cancer.

The chain uses TRBV30 and TRBJ2-2, with D tentatively TRBD1 or TRBD2 (5 bases each). CDR1 GTSNPN and CDR2 SVGIG come from the germline V gene (reference sequence). The CDR3 extends over 18 amino acids. The ends were cut back, 5 bases at V and 5 bases at J, with 27 bases in the middle. Here the CDR3 reads CAWGGFGLPNQITGELFF. The CDR3 region has the DNA TGTGCCTGGGGGGGTTTCGGGCTCCCTAATCAAATAACCGGGGAGCTGTTTTTT. The full variable domain, completed using reference TRBV30 and TRBJ2-2, is SQTIHQWPATLVQPVGSPLSLECTVEGTSNPNLYWYRQAAGRGLQLLFYSVGIGQISSEVPQNLSASRPQDRQFILSSKKLLLSDSGFYLCAWGGFGLPNQITGELFFGEGSRLTVL.

V and J are TRBV6-1 and TRBJ2-7, with 8 bases fitting TRBD1. Germline V gene sequence: CDR1 MNHNS, CDR2 SASEGT. Trimming removed 7 bases from V and 0 bases from J; junction bases left unmatched: 5. This CDR3 is built from 14 residues. CDR3 coding DNA: TGTGCCAGCAATGGACAGGGCGGCTCCTACGAGCAGTACTTC. It yields the protein CASNGQGGSYEQYF.

J is TRBJ2-7 and V is TRBV28; perhaps TRBD2 as D (5 bases). V was trimmed by 8 bases and J by 2 bases, leaving 7 bases between them. The germline CDR1 and CDR2 sequences are MDHEN and SYDVKM. The CDR3 extends over 11 amino acids. CDR3 protein: CASLGAYEQYF. CDR3 in DNA: TGTGCCAGCCTCGGGGCCTACGAGCAGTACTTC.

The V gene is TRBV28, the J gene TRBJ1-2; unclear D gene. The CDR3 has 12 amino acids. Deletions cut 8 bases from V and 3 bases from J, with 10 bases between. Germline CDR1 reads MDHEN; CDR2 reads SYDVKM. This chain's CDR3 is CASHKAHYGYTF. Here the CDR3 DNA reads TGTGCCAGCCACAAAGCGCACTATGGCTACACCTTC.

This clone appeared a few times. The chain couples TRBV9 to TRBJ2-7; 8 bases match TRBD1. In germline, CDR1 is SGDLS, CDR2 YYNGEE. V lost 7 bases and J lost 3; bases outside the gene matches: 9. The CDR3 has 14 residues. CDR3 residues: CASGTDRAGYEQYF. The CDR3 bases are TGTGCCAGCGGGACGGACAGGGCGGGCTACGAGCAGTACTTC.

The chain joins TRBV6-5 to TRBJ2-3, with D perhaps TRBD1 (6 bases). The germline V gene has CDR1 MNHEY and CDR2 SVGAGI. The CDR3 runs 15 residues. Trimming cost V 6 bases and J 3 bases, with 16 bases left between them. As DNA, the CDR3 is TGTGCCAGCAGCCACGGACAGCGTGAGACAGATACGCAGTATTTT. The encoded protein is CASSHGQRETDTQYF.

The chain has TRBV5-4 and TRBJ2-5; tentatively, D is TRBD1 (6 bases). This CDR3 has 15 amino acids. Trimming removed 1 base at V and 4 bases at J, with 14 bases between. The V gene's germline CDR1 is SGHNT and CDR2 YYREEE (reference sequence). DNA for the CDR3: TGTGCCAGCAGCTTGACAGGGTTGATAGGAGAGACCCAGTACTTC. Translating it yields CASSLTGLIGETQYF.

The J gene is TRBJ2-3, the V gene TRBV7-3, with 14 nucleotides matching TRBD2. Germline CDR1 and CDR2: SGHTA and FQGTGA. The CDR3 has 17 residues. The J segment lost 4 bases and the V segment lost 1 base, leaving 4 bases of the junction unmatched. CDR3 loop: CASSLKGLAGAADTQYF. The CDR3 nucleotides read TGTGCCAGCAGCTTAAAGGGACTAGCGGGAGCCGCAGATACGCAGTATTTT.

The V and J genes are TRBV11-3 and TRBJ1-3; TRBD1 matches 7 bases. CDR1 and CDR2 (germline): SGHNT, YENEEA. This CDR3 is 13 amino acids long. Trimming took 3 bases from V and 6 from J; bases not matched to a gene: 2. The DNA for the CDR3 is TGTGCCAGCAGCTTCGACAGGGAAAACACCATATATTTT. It encodes CASSFDRENTIYF.

This chain links TRBV18 with TRBJ2-2; weak D call: TRBD2 (5 bases). Trimming removed 5 bases at V and 0 bases at J, with 7 bases between. The CDR3 extends over 14 amino acids. Germline V gives CDR1 KGHSH, CDR2 LQKENI. The CDR3 protein is CASSTRANTGELFF. DNA of the CDR3: TGTGCCAGCTCAACTAGAGCGAACACCGGGGAGCTGTTTTTT.

The chain carries TRBV7-9 and TRBJ1-5; the D is unclear. Germline CDR1 is SEHNR and CDR2 is FQNEAQ (reference sequence). V was trimmed by 6 bases and J by 6 bases, leaving 15 bases between them. There are 14 residues in the CDR3. CDR3 nucleotide sequence: TGTGCCAGCAGTTCCAACTCGCCGACTCAGCCCCAGCATTTT. The encoded protein is CASSSNSPTQPQHF.

The chain employs TRBV9 and TRBJ2-1, with TRBD2 matching 8 bases. Germline trimming cut 4 bases from V and 6 bases from J; bases unmatched to any gene: 9. The CDR3 totals 15 residues. Germline V gene data show CDR1 as SGDLS and CDR2 as YYNGEE. The CDR3, as DNA: TGTGCCAGCAGCCTCGCTTCAGCGGGAGTCAATGAGCAGTTCTTC. Translated, it gives CASSLASAGVNEQFF.

This clone was seen a few times. The V gene is TRBV2, the J gene TRBJ1-5; a possible D gene is TRBD1 (6 bases). Germline assignment: CDR1 SNHLY and CDR2 FYNNEI. Trimming stripped 5 bases from V and 7 bases from J, with 18 bases between. The CDR3 length is 15 residues. The CDR3 reads CASSRDRTLGQPQHF. The CDR3 DNA reads TGTGCCAGCAGTCGAGACAGGACCTTGGGGCAGCCCCAGCATTTT.

The chain recombines TRBV6-1 with TRBJ1-4; D call uncertain. V gave up 2 bases and J gave up 7 bases, with 8 bases separating them. Germline V gene data show CDR1 as MNHNS and CDR2 as SASEGT. The CDR3 consists of 13 residues. The CDR3 region is CASSEFWGEKLFF. In DNA, the CDR3 is TGTGCCAGCAGTGAATTCTGGGGTGAAAAACTGTTTTTT.

The CDR3 spells CASSYQRSNYGYTF. DNA for the CDR3: TGTGCCAGCAGTTATCAGCGATCCAACTATGGCTACACCTTC. The rearrangement joins TRBV27 to TRBJ1-2; D unresolved. Germline loops: CDR1 MNHEY, CDR2 SMNVEV (reference sequence). The CDR3 runs to 14 residues. With 4 bases removed from V and 2 bases from J, the gap between germline ends came to 11 bases.

The V call is TRBV18, the J call TRBJ1-2, with D possibly TRBD1 on 5 matching bases. The germline V gene has CDR1 KGHSH and CDR2 LQKENI. Trimming pared 3 bases from V and 4 bases from J, leaving 12 bases between. The CDR3 contains 14 residues. In DNA, the CDR3 is TGTGCCAGCTCACCTCGGGACGGACCCTATGGCTACACCTTC. Amino acid sequence: CASSPRDGPYGYTF. Supplemented by reference TRBV18 and TRBJ1-2, the full variable domain reads NAGVMQNPRHLVRRRGQEARLRCSPMKGHSHVYWYRQLPEEGLKFMVYLQKENIIDESGMPKERFSAEFPKEGPSILRIQQVVRGDSAAYFCASSPRDGPYGYTFGSGTRLTVV.

The genes are TRBV15 and TRBJ2-7, with 12 nucleotides matching TRBD2. The CDR3 is 17 residues long. Trimming took 1 base from V and 1 from J; bases not matched to a gene: 5. Germline assignment: CDR1 LNHNV and CDR2 YYDKDF (reference sequence). CDR3 residues: CATSRGLAGGPSYEQYF. The CDR3 nucleotides read TGTGCCACCAGCAGAGGGCTAGCGGGAGGGCCGTCCTACGAGCAGTACTTC. The full variable domain, completed using reference TRBV15 and TRBJ2-7, is DAMVIQNPRYQVTQFGKPVTLSCSQTLNHNVMYWYQQKSSQAPKLLFHYYDKDFNNEADTPDNFQSRRPNTSFCFLDIRSPGLGDTAMYLCATSRGLAGGPSYEQYFGPGTRLTVT.

This chain joins TRBV28 and TRBJ1-2, with D maybe TRBD1 (6 bases). Per the germline V gene, CDR1 is MDHEN and CDR2 is SYDVKM. This CDR3 has 15 residues. Deletions cut 1 base from V and 8 bases from J, with 17 bases between. The CDR3: CASSLSFQGLGGYTF. The CDR3 DNA sequence: TGTGCCAGCAGTTTATCCTTCCAGGGGCTGGGAGGCTACACCTTC.

CDR3 protein: CASSATGKAGEQYF. The CDR3 bases are TGTGCCAGTAGTGCCACAGGGAAGGCGGGCGAGCAGTACTTC. The chain is built from TRBV19 and TRBJ2-7; possible D gene TRBD1, 6 bases. Germline V gene sequence: CDR1 LNHDA, CDR2 SQIVND (reference sequence). V lost 5 bases and J 6 bases, leaving 17 bases between the germline ends. The CDR3 is 14 amino acids.

This chain uses TRBV5-1 with TRBJ2-1, with no clear D. This CDR3 has 14 residues. The germline V and J ends were trimmed by 5 bases and 3 bases, with 12 bases remaining between them. Germline V CDR1 and CDR2: SGHRS, YFSETQ. The CDR3 sequence: CASRQDIHYNEQFF. CDR3 in DNA: TGCGCCAGCAGACAAGACATTCACTACAATGAGCAGTTCTTC.

The rearrangement uses TRBV29-1 and TRBJ1-2, with D maybe TRBD1 (5 bases). Looked up from germline, CDR1 is SQVTM and CDR2 is ANQGSEA. The length of the CDR3 is 13 residues. Trimming pared 4 bases from V and 0 bases from J, leaving 9 bases between. The CDR3 sequence: CSVVAQANYGYTF. The DNA of the CDR3 is TGCAGCGTTGTAGCACAGGCTAACTATGGCTACACCTTC.

The rearrangement links TRBV11-2 to TRBJ2-7; 7 nucleotides align to TRBD2. V shed 4 bases, J shed 2 bases, and the junction held 5 bases outside the gene matches. The germline CDR1 and CDR2 sequences are SGHAT and FQNNGV. This CDR3 is built from 14 residues. The CDR3 loop is CASSYSGRPYEQYF. The CDR3 DNA reads as TGTGCCAGCAGCTATAGCGGGCGCCCCTACGAGCAGTACTTC.

V and J are TRBV7-3 and TRBJ2-1, with a possible D match to TRBD2 (5 bases). This CDR3 region has 15 residues. Trimming pared 5 bases from V and 2 bases from J, leaving 13 bases between. Germline CDR1 is SGHTA and CDR2 is FQGTGA. The CDR3 DNA is TGTGCCAGCAGCCCTTTAGCGAGCCCCTACAATGAGCAGTTCTTC. It encodes CASSPLASPYNEQFF.

The chain has TRBV6-1 and TRBJ2-7, with TRBD2 matching 9 bases. The CDR3 spans 15 residues. Trimming removed 2 bases from V and 4 bases from J; junction bases left unmatched: 6. Germline lookup yields CDR1 MNHNS and CDR2 SASEGT. CDR3 region: CASSEYSGRGYEQYF. The DNA for the CDR3 is TGTGCCAGCAGTGAATATAGCGGGAGAGGGTACGAGCAGTACTTC.